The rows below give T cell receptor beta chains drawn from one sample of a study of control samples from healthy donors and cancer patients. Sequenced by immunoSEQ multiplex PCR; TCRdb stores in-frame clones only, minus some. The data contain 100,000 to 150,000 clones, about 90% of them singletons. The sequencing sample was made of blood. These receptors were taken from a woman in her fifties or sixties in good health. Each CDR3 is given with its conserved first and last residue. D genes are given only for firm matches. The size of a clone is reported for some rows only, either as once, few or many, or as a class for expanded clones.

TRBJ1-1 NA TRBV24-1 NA CATRATGNTEAFF TGTGCCACCAGAGCGACAGGGAACACTGAAGCTTTCTTT
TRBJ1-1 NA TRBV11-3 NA CASSHPGPNTEAFF TGTGCCAGCAGCCATCCGGGGCCGAACACTGAAGCTTTCTTT
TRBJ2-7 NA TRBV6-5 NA CASGGAHYEQYF TGTGCCAGTGGGGGGGCGCACTACGAGCAGTACTTC
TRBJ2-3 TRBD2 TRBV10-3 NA CAISEGAGGTEDTQYF TGTGCCATCAGTGAGGGGGCGGGAGGGACGGAAGATACGCAGTATTTT
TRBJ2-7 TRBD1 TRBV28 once CASTPGGLSYEQYF TGTGCCAGCACCCCAGGGGGCCTGTCCTACGAGCAGTACTTC
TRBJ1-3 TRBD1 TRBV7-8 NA CASRPGTDGNTIYF TGTGCCAGCAGACCCGGGACAGATGGAAACACCATATATTTT
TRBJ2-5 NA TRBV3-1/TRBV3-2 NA CASSQAAPEQETQYF TGTGCCAGCAGCCAAGCCGCTCCGGAGCAAGAGACCCAGTACTTC
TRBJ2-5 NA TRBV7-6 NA CASSLEAAGKETQYF TGTGCCAGCAGCTTAGAAGCGGCGGGAAAAGAGACCCAGTACTTC
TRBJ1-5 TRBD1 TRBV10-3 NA CAIRATTGFDQPQHF TGTGCCATCAGGGCCACGACAGGGTTTGATCAGCCCCAGCATTTT
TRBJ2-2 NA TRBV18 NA CASSLATNTGELFF TGTGCCAGCTCACTGGCGACGAACACCGGGGAGCTGTTTTTT
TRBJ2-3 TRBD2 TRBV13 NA CASSLTSGGTQYF TGTGCCAGCAGCTTAACTAGCGGAGGAACGCAGTATTTT
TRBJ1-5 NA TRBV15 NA CATSRDVAGVGQPQHF TGTGCCACCAGCAGAGATGTGGCAGGGGTTGGCCAGCCCCAGCATTTT
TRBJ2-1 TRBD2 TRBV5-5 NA CASSLDRGGTQFF TGTGCCAGCAGCTTGGATCGCGGGGGGACGCAGTTCTTC
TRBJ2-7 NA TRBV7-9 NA CASSAGLSYEQYF TGTGCCAGCAGCGCGGGACTGAGCTACGAGCAGTACTTC
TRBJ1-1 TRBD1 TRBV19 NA CASSRQGATEAFF TGTGCCAGTAGCAGACAGGGGGCGACTGAAGCTTTCTTT
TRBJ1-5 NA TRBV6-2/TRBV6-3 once CASSRLQGNQPQHF TGTGCCAGCAGTCGGCTCCAGGGCAATCAGCCCCAGCATTTT
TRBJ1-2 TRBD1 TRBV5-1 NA CASSSGTVKNGYTF TGCGCCAGCAGCTCGGGGACAGTTAAGAATGGCTACACCTTC
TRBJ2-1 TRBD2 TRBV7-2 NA CASSFSGSLFF TGTGCCAGCAGCTTTAGCGGGAGCCTGTTCTTC
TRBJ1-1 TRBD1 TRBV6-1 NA CASSEASTGSTEAFF TGTGCCAGCAGTGAAGCCTCGACAGGGTCCACTGAAGCTTTCTTT
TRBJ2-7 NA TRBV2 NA CASSDPLQGGSYEQYF TGTGCCAGCAGTGATCCTTTACAGGGGGGGTCCTACGAGCAGTACTTC
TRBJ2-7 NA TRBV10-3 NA CAISAGSLGVYEQYF TGTGCCATCAGTGCGGGATCCCTAGGGGTCTACGAGCAGTACTTC
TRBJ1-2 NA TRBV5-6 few CASSYHREANYGYTF TGTGCCAGCAGTTATCACAGGGAAGCTAACTATGGCTACACCTTC
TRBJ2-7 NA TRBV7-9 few CASSFSSYEQYF TGTGCCAGCAGCTTCAGTTCTTACGAGCAGTACTTC
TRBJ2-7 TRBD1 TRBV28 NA CASSTGQGGYEQYF TGTGCCAGCAGTACGGGACAGGGGGGCTACGAGCAGTACTTC
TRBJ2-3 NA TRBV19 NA CASSTGRRTNVPDTQYF TGTGCCAGTAGTACTGGACGAAGGACCAATGTACCAGATACGCAGTATTTT
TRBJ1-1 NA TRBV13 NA CASSLSPGTKTNTEAFF TGTGCCAGCAGCTTATCTCCGGGGACGAAAACGAACACTGAAGCTTTCTTT
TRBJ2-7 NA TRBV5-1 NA CASSLGQGGQYF TGCGCCAGCAGCTTGGGACAGGGAGGGCAGTACTTC
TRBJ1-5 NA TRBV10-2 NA CASGGGVAHSNQPQHF TGCGCCAGCGGCGGAGGGGTGGCTCATAGCAATCAGCCCCAGCATTTT
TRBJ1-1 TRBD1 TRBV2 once CASSERDRGRTEAFF TGTGCCAGCAGTGAACGAGACAGGGGGAGGACTGAAGCTTTCTTT
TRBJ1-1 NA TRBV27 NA CASSVRRGSGEAFF TGTGCCAGCAGTGTCCGCAGGGGATCGGGCGAAGCTTTCTTT
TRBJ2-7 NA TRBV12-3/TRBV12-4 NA CASSLGGEQYF TGTGCCAGCAGTTTAGGCGGCGAGCAGTACTTC
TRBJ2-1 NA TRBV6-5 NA CASSYRPFGYNEQFF TGTGCCAGCAGTTATCGGCCGTTCGGTTACAATGAGCAGTTCTTC
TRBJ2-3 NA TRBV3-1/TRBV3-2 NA CASSPFQDTQYF TGTGCCAGCAGCCCCTTTCAAGATACGCAGTATTTT
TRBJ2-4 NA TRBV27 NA CASSSPGVAKNIQYF TGTGCCAGCAGTTCCCCCGGAGTAGCCAAAAACATTCAGTACTTC
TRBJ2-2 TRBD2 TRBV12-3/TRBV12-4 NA CASSFGGAGELFF TGTGCCAGCAGTTTCGGGGGGGCCGGGGAGCTGTTTTTT